The rows below give T cell receptor beta chains drawn from one sample of a study of cytomegalovirus exposure and HLA in healthy donors. Libraries were prepared by immunoSEQ multiplex PCR; TCRdb keeps only in-frame clonotypes and omits some of them. The table has 200,000 to 250,000 clones, about three quarters seen once. What was sequenced was PBMCs. All receptors derive from a man in his forties in good health and CMV-seronegative. CDR3s include the opening cysteine and the closing phenylalanine or tryptophan. Fields, in order: V gene, J gene, clone size, D gene, CDR3 DNA, CDR3 protein. The D gene is left open where the match is weak. Size values are once, few and many counts, or a class for expanded clones, and some rows have none.

TRBV9	TRBJ1-2	NA	NA	TGTGCCTCCTCCAGGGACTATGGCTACACCTTC	CASSRDYGYTF
TRBV10-3	TRBJ2-5	NA	TRBD2	TGTGCCATCAGTGCCGGGACTAGGTTCGTGGAGACCCAGTACTTC	CAISAGTRFVETQYF
TRBV30	TRBJ1-6	NA	NA	TGTGCCTGGTGCCGGGACAACTATAATTCACCCCTCCACTTT	CAWCRDNYNSPLHF
TRBV15	TRBJ2-7	NA	TRBD2	TGTGCCACCAGCGACTCAGCGGGAGGGACAACCTACGAGCAGTACTTC	CATSDSAGGTTYEQYF
TRBV4-1	TRBJ1-2	NA	NA	TGCGCCAGCAGCTCCCCGACAGAGCACTATGGCTACACCTTC	CASSSPTEHYGYTF
TRBV5-1	TRBJ2-7	NA	NA	TGCGCCAGCAGCTCGCCTACCAGGGGAGTCCACGAGCAGTACTTC	CASSSPTRGVHEQYF
TRBV2	TRBJ2-1	once	NA	TGTGCCAGTAACCGGGGGCGGGAGCCGTACAATGAGCAGTTCTTC	CASNRGREPYNEQFF
TRBV30	TRBJ1-1	few	NA	TGTGCCTGGAATTCTGAGGTCGGTACTGAAGCTTTCTTT	CAWNSEVGTEAFF
TRBV4-3	TRBJ2-2	NA	NA	TGCGCCAGCAGCCAAGGTCTCTATCAATTCGGGGAGCTGTTTTTT	CASSQGLYQFGELFF
TRBV7-9	TRBJ1-6	NA	TRBD1	TGTGCCAGCACTTACAGGGGGGCCCTCCACTTT	CASTYRGALHF
TRBV7-2	TRBJ1-6	NA	NA	TGTGCCAGCTTCCCCGGTCAGGGCAGGGGAAAATCACCCCTCCACTTT	CASFPGQGRGKSPLHF
TRBV27	TRBJ2-7	NA	TRBD2	TGTGCCAGCAGTTTACAAGGACTAGCCTCCTACGAGCAGTACTTC	CASSLQGLASYEQYF
TRBV2	TRBJ2-7	NA	TRBD1	TGTGCCAGCAGCCGCGGGACAGGGGCTGACCCCTACGAGCAGTACTTC	CASSRGTGADPYEQYF
TRBV5-1	TRBJ1-5	NA	TRBD1	TGCGCCAGCAGCCAAGGACAGGGGGCAGGGCAGCCCCAGCATTTT	CASSQGQGAGQPQHF
TRBV15	TRBJ1-1	NA	NA	TGTGCCACCAGTCCCGAGGTGAACACTGAAGCTTTCTTT	CATSPEVNTEAFF
TRBV27	TRBJ1-2	NA	TRBD1	TGTGCCAGCAGTCGGGGACAGGGCGTTTCCTATGGCTACACCTTC	CASSRGQGVSYGYTF
TRBV7-8	TRBJ2-7	NA	NA	TGTGCCAGCAGCTTAGTAACGCGGGCCACCTACGAGCAGTACTTC	CASSLVTRATYEQYF
TRBV7-2	TRBJ1-4	NA	TRBD1	TGTGCCAGCAGCGGAACGGACAGGGCAACTAATGAAAAACTGTTTTTT	CASSGTDRATNEKLFF
TRBV7-6	TRBJ2-7	NA	TRBD2	TGTGCCAGCAGCTTAACTAGCGGGAGAAGAGAGGAGCAGTACTTC	CASSLTSGRREEQYF
TRBV10-3	TRBJ2-1	once	TRBD1	TGTGCCATCAGCACGGGACAGGGACTTTATGAGCAGTTCTTC	CAISTGQGLYEQFF
TRBV5-4	TRBJ2-7	once	TRBD1	TGTGCCAGCAGCCCCTCTGGACAGGGGAGGTACGAGCAGTACTTC	CASSPSGQGRYEQYF
TRBV5-4	TRBJ1-3	once	NA	TGTGCCAGCAGCGGTGGCCGGACGAGGGACACCATATATTTT	CASSGGRTRDTIYF
TRBV4-2	TRBJ1-2	NA	NA	TGTGCCAGCAGCCTCATCGGGGGGGGAAGGGGCTACACCTTC	CASSLIGGGRGYTF
TRBV5-1	TRBJ2-1	NA	TRBD1	TGCGCCAGCAGGCCGGGACAGGGGGCCTACAATGAGCAGTTCTTC	CASRPGQGAYNEQFF
TRBV19	TRBJ2-7	NA	TRBD1	TGTGCCAGTAGTATGGACAGGTCCGGCGAGCAGTACTTC	CASSMDRSGEQYF
TRBV25-1	TRBJ1-2	few	TRBD1	TGTGCCAGCAGAGAGGGACAGGGGGTCGGTGGCTACACCTTC	CASREGQGVGGYTF
TRBV5-6	TRBJ1-2	few	NA	TGTGCCAGCAGCTTGGAGACAGGAGAGTACACCTTC	CASSLETGEYTF
TRBV28	TRBJ2-1	NA	NA	TGTGCCACCGAGTCTGCCTACAATGAGCAGTTCTTC	CATESAYNEQFF
TRBV5-1	TRBJ1-1	NA	TRBD1	TGCGCCAGCAGCTTGGGACAGGGGGCGGACACTGAAGCTTTCTTT	CASSLGQGADTEAFF
TRBV4-3	TRBJ1-2	once	NA	TGCGCCAGCAGCCAAGATACCCAGGGTATTAGCTATGGCTACACCTTC	CASSQDTQGISYGYTF
TRBV30	TRBJ2-7	NA	TRBD1	TGTGCCTGGAGTAGGGACAGGGGGAGGTACGAGCAGTACTTC	CAWSRDRGRYEQYF
TRBV6-5	TRBJ2-1	NA	NA	TGTGCCAGCAGTTACCGGGACTCATACAATGAGCAGTTCTTC	CASSYRDSYNEQFF
TRBV5-1	TRBJ2-5	few	NA	TGCGCCAGCAGCTCAGCAGGAGGCAGTGGGGAGACCCAGTACTTC	CASSSAGGSGETQYF
TRBV18	TRBJ1-2	once	NA	TGTGCCAGCTCACCTACCTTATCCGAGAACTATGGCTACACCTTC	CASSPTLSENYGYTF
TRBV15	TRBJ2-7	NA	TRBD2	TGTGCCACCAGCAGAGATCGGACTAGCGGGAGTTCTTCCCTTGACGAGCAGTACTTC	CATSRDRTSGSSSLDEQYF
TRBV7-2	TRBJ2-7	NA	NA	TGTGCCAGCAGCTTAGTGTCTCAGGTTTTATTCTCCTACGAGCAGTACTTC	CASSLVSQVLFSYEQYF
TRBV5-4	TRBJ2-3	NA	NA	TGTGCCAGCAGCTTGGGCCGGGACACAGATACGCAGTATTTT	CASSLGRDTDTQYF
TRBV2	TRBJ1-4	once	TRBD1	TGTGCCAGCAGAGGGACAGTATATAATGAAAAACTGTTTTTT	CASRGTVYNEKLFF
TRBV9	TRBJ2-2	once	NA	TGTGCCAGCAGCTCCGGGGGTTCCGGGGAGCTGTTTTTT	CASSSGGSGELFF
TRBV2	TRBJ2-6	NA	TRBD2	TGTGCCAGCAGTCGGAGCGGGAGGGCGGCCAACGTCCTGACTTTC	CASSRSGRAANVLTF